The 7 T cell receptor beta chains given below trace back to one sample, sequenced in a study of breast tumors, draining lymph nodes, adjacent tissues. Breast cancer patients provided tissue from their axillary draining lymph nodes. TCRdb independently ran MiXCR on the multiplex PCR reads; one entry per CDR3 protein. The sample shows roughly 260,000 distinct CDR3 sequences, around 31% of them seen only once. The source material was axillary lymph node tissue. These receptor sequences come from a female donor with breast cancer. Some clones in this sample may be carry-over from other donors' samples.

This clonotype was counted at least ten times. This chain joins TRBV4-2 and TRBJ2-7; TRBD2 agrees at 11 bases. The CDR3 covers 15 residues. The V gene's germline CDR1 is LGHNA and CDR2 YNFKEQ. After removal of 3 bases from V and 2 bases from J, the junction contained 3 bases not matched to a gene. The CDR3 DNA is TGTGCCAGCAGCCAGCTAGCGGGAGGAACCTACGAGCAGTACTTC. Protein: CASSQLAGGTYEQYF.

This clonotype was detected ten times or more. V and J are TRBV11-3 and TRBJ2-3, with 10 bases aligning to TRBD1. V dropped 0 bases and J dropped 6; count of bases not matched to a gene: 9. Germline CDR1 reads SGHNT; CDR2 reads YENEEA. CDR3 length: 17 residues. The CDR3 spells CASSLDVPGTGADTQYF. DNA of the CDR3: TGTGCCAGCAGCTTAGATGTCCCCGGGACAGGGGCCGATACGCAGTATTTT.

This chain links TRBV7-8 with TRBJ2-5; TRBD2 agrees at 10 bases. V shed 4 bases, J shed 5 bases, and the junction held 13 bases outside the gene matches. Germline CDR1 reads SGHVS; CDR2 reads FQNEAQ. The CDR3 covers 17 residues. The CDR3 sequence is CASSSPSGRAPGETQYF. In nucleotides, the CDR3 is TGTGCCAGCAGCTCGCCCAGCGGGAGGGCCCCAGGGGAGACCCAGTACTTC.

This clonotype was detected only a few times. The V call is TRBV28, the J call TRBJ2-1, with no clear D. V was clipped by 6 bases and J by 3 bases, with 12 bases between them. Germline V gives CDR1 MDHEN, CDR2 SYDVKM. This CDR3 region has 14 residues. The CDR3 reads CASSPWTLYNEQFF. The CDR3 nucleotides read TGTGCCAGCAGCCCCTGGACCCTCTACAATGAGCAGTTCTTC.

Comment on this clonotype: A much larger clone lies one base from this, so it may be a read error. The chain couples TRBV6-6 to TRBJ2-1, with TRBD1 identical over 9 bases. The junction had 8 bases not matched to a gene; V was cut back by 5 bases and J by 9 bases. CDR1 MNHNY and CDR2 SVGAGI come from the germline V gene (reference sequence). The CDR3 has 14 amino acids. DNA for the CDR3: TGTGCCAGCAGTCTCCGGGACAGGGCTGGTGAGCAGTTCTTC. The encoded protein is CASSLRDRAGEQFF.

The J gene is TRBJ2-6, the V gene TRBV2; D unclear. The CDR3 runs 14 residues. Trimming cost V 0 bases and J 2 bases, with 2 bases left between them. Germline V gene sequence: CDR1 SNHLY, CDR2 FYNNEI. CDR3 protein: CASSEAAGANVLTF. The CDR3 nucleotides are TGTGCCAGCAGTGAAGCAGCTGGGGCCAACGTCCTGACTTTC.

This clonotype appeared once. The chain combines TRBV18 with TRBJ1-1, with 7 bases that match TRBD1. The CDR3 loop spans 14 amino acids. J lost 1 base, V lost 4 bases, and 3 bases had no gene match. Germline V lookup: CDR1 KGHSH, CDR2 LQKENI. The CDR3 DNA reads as TGTGCCAGCTCACAGGGGGCAGCGAACACTGAAGCTTTCTTT. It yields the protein CASSQGAANTEAFF.